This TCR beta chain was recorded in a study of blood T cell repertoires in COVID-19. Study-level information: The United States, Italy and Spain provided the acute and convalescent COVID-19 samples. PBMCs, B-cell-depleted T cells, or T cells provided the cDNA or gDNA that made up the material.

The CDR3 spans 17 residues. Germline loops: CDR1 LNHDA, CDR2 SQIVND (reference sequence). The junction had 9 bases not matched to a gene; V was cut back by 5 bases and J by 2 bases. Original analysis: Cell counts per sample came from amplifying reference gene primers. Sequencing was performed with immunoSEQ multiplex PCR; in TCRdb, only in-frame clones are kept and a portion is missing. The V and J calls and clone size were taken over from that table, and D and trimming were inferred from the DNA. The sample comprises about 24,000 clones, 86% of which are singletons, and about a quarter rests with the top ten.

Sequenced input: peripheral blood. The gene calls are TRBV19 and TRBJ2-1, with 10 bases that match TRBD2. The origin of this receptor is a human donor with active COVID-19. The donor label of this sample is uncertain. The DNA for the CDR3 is TGTGCCAGTAGTGTAACCTTAGCGGGAGGAACCTACAATGAGCAGTTCTTC. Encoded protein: CASSVTLAGGTYNEQFF.